A single T cell receptor (beta chain) is shown here with its context. Its antigen is currently unknown. The CDR3 is 16 amino acids. Germline CDR1 is SGHVS and CDR2 is FQNEAQ. The ends lost 2 bases at V and 7 bases at J; junction bases unmatched: 11. The PCR employed 60 Vbeta primers together with 13 Jbeta primers. The repertoire was sequenced with immunoSEQ multiplex PCR; TCRdb's copy has only in-frame clones and lacks some. This sample's table reports 200,000 or so clones. The data were taken from a study of cytomegalovirus exposure and HLA in healthy donors. The wider study: An early data release held 80 million or so unique TCRs from HLA-typed donors.

Study outcomes and limitations: It was likely that a cluster of highly shared sequence variants was a sequencing artifact. Presence/absence analyses treated sequencing depth as roughly uniform across donors. Later work found most CMV-associated TCR beta chains apparently HLA-restricted.

This chain connects TRBV7-8 to TRBJ1-5; TRBD1 agrees at 7 bases. This TCR derives from a boy between 10 and 17 years old in good health and CMV-seronegative. The specimen sequenced was PBMCs. DNA of the CDR3: TGTGCCAGCAGCTTAACCGGCAGGGGGATGGAGCAGCCCCAGCATTTT. Translated: CASSLTGRGMEQPQHF. Using reference TRBV7-8 and TRBJ1-5 for the parts outside the CDR3, the full variable domain is GAGVSQSPRYKVAKRGQDVALRCDPISGHVSLFWYQQALGQGPEFLTYFQNEAQLDKSGLPSDRFFAERPEGSVSTLKIQRTQQEDSAVYLCASSLTGRGMEQPQHFGDGTRLSIL.